The clone carrying this TCR beta chain was recorded a few times. Amplification of TCR beta CDR3 regions used RNA as the template. The study used the HTBI primer set for a first-round RT-PCR of the TCR CDR3. TCRdb called the multiplex PCR reads again in MiXCR, with one record for every CDR3 protein. The repertoire includes some 350,000 distinct CDR3 sequences, about 13% of them detected once, and about a third sits in the top ten. This CDR3 region has 13 residues. V was clipped by 2 bases and J by 4 bases, with 8 bases between them. Germline CDR1 is MDHEN and CDR2 is SYDVKM. The data are from a study of T cells in Graves' hyperthyroidism and ophthalmopathy.

The sequenced sample consisted of blood. The chain links TRBV28 to TRBJ2-5; D remains unclear. The TCR comes from a woman between 40 and 50 years old with Graves' ophthalmopathy. CDR3 DNA: TGTGCCAGCAGTTTAGGCCAGAGAGAGACCCAGTACTTC. It translates to CASSLGQRETQYF.